Listed here are 27 T cell receptor beta chains from one sample, sequenced in a study of blood T cell repertoires in COVID-19. Measured with immunoSEQ multiplex PCR; TCRdb has only the in-frame clones, and not every one. This table holds just over 25,000 clones, around 90% found once. The specimen sequenced was peripheral blood. Receptors originate from a man between 65 and 79 years old with acute or convalescent COVID-19.

The chain combines TRBV6-4 with TRBJ2-7; TRBD2 matches at 7 bases. Germline trimming cut 6 bases from V and 5 bases from J; bases unmatched to any gene: 10. There are 14 residues in the CDR3. The germline CDR1 and CDR2 sequences are MRHNA and SNTAGT. The CDR3 here is CASSRTSFSHEQYF. The CDR3 coding sequence is TGTGCCAGCAGCCGGACTAGTTTTAGCCACGAGCAGTACTTC.

The chain recombines TRBV7-2 with TRBJ1-1; D not certain. CDR3 length: 13 residues. CDR1 and CDR2 from the germline V gene are SGHTA and FQGNSA. V gave up 1 base and J gave up 10 bases, with 13 bases separating them. CDR3 nucleotide sequence: TGTGCCAGCAGCTTAGAATTCAGGTACAGAGCTTTCTTT. This gives the protein CASSLEFRYRAFF.

This chain joins TRBV5-1 and TRBJ2-5; D is unclear. V was shortened by 1 base and J by 3 bases, with 10 bases between the two germline ends. The CDR3 length is 14 residues. Germline-derived CDR1 and CDR2 are SGHRS and YFSETQ. The chain's CDR3 is CASSLRRVEETQYF. CDR3 bases: TGCGCCAGCAGCTTGCGACGGGTAGAAGAGACCCAGTACTTC.

The V call is TRBV4-1, the J call TRBJ2-7; 7 bases map to TRBD1. CDR1 and CDR2 (germline): MGHRA, YSYEKL. The junction had 6 bases not matched to a gene; V was cut back by 4 bases and J by 3 bases. The CDR3 is made up of 14 amino acids. The chain's CDR3 is CASSPGQLIYEQYF. CDR3 DNA sequence: TGCGCCAGCAGCCCGGGACAGCTGATCTACGAGCAGTACTTC.

V and J are TRBV29-1 and TRBJ2-7, with 8 bases fitting TRBD1. Germline CDR1 SQVTM, CDR2 ANQGSEA. The V segment lost 7 bases and the J segment 0 bases; nucleotides outside the gene matches: 8. The CDR3 extends over 14 amino acids. CDR3 protein: CSASDRGRSYEQYF. CDR3 bases: TGCAGCGCTTCAGACAGGGGTCGCTCCTACGAGCAGTACTTC.

V usage is TRBV7-3 and J usage is TRBJ2-1; D is possibly TRBD1 (7 bases). Trimming shortened V by 5 bases and J by 4 bases, and 24 bases separated the two germline ends. Germline CDR1 reads SGHTA; CDR2 reads FQGTGA. The CDR3 runs 18 residues. The CDR3 protein is CASSRQGSGQGGYNEQFF. CDR3 in DNA: TGTGCCAGCAGCCGACAAGGCAGCGGCCAGGGGGGTTACAATGAGCAGTTCTTC. The full variable domain, in which reference TRBV7-3 and TRBJ2-1 provide the parts outside the CDR3, is GAGVSQTPSNKVTEKGKYVELRCDPISGHTALYWYRQSLGQGPEFLIYFQGTGAADDSGLPNDRFFAVRPEGSVSTLKIQRTERGDSAVYLCASSRQGSGQGGYNEQFFGPGTRLTVL.

CDR3 residues: CASATGNSNTGELFF. As DNA, the CDR3 is TGTGCCAGCGCTACCGGGAACTCGAACACCGGGGAGCTGTTTTTT. The chain couples TRBV21-1 to TRBJ2-2; the table gives TRBD2 as D, unverified against the DNA. TRBV21-1 is a pseudogene. The CDR3 is made up of 15 amino acids.

The V and J genes are TRBV5-1 and TRBJ1-1, with 8 bases fitting TRBD1. CDR3 size: 16 residues. V shed 4 bases, J shed 2 bases, and the junction held 10 bases outside the gene matches. Germline V gene lookup returns CDR1 SGHRS and CDR2 YFSETQ. CDR3 nucleotides: TGCGCCAGCAGCCCGACGGTGACAGGGGTAAACACTGAAGCTTTCTTT. Its protein is CASSPTVTGVNTEAFF.

This chain connects TRBV21-1 to TRBJ2-7; the table's D call TRBD1 went unverified against the DNA. TRBV21-1 is a documented pseudogene. This CDR3 spans 14 amino acids. The CDR3 DNA sequence: TGTGCCAGCAGCAATGACAGGGGGCCCTACGAGCAGTACTTC. Its translation is CASSNDRGPYEQYF.

In this sample, this clone turned up once. The chain joins TRBV4-3 to TRBJ2-2, with D tentatively TRBD2 (6 bases). The CDR3 is 16 residues long. Germline V gene sequence: CDR1 LGHNA, CDR2 YSLEER. The V end lost 1 base, the J end lost 5 bases, and 14 bases lay between the germline ends. For the CDR3, the DNA is TGCGCCAGCAGCCAAGTTCATGGACTAATAACCGGGGAGCTGTTTTTT. Its protein product is CASSQVHGLITGELFF.

The chain is built from TRBV7-2 and TRBJ1-4; tentatively, D is TRBD1 (5 bases). The CDR3 spans 15 residues. Trimming took off 4 bases at V and 1 base at J, with 10 bases between the two ends. The V gene's germline CDR1 is SGHTA and CDR2 FQGNSA. CDR3 sequence (DNA): TGTGCCAGCAGCTCTTTTCAGGGAACTAATGAAAAACTGTTTTTT. Translating it yields CASSSFQGTNEKLFF.

The genes are TRBV27 and TRBJ2-1; 10 bases are a match to TRBD2. The CDR3 totals 15 residues. Germline CDR1 is MNHEY and CDR2 is SMNVEV (reference sequence). After removal of 5 bases from V and 3 bases from J, the junction contained 4 bases not matched to a gene. Here the CDR3 reads CASSHPSGSYNEQFF. As DNA, the CDR3 is TGTGCCAGCAGTCACCCTAGCGGGAGCTACAATGAGCAGTTCTTC.

The chain employs TRBV19 and TRBJ2-5, with TRBD2 matching over 7 bases. With 11 bases clipped from V and 3 bases from J, the junction kept 9 bases outside the gene matches. The CDR3 runs to 13 residues. From germline, CDR1 is LNHDA and CDR2 SQIVND (reference sequence). The CDR3 nucleotides are TGTGCCCTCGCGGGGGTTGTAAAAGAGACCCAGTACTTC. Its protein is CALAGVVKETQYF.

This sequence joins TRBV9 and TRBJ1-1; 8 nucleotides agree with TRBD1. The CDR3 runs to 14 residues. The germline V gene has CDR1 SGDLS and CDR2 YYNGEE. Trimming took 2 bases from V and 4 from J; bases not matched to a gene: 4. The CDR3 reads CASSVGTGGTEAFF. DNA for the CDR3: TGTGCCAGCAGCGTCGGTACAGGGGGCACTGAAGCTTTCTTT.

This clone has just one count. The gene calls are TRBV5-1 and TRBJ2-3; D is perhaps TRBD1 (6 bases). CDR1 and CDR2 from the germline V gene are SGHRS and YFSETQ. V was cut by 0 bases and J by 0 bases, with 11 bases left in between. The CDR3 consists of 16 residues. Here the CDR3 DNA reads TGCGCCAGCAGCTTGGGGCACAGGGTGAGCACAGATACGCAGTATTTT. This gives the protein CASSLGHRVSTDTQYF.

This chain links TRBV18 with TRBJ2-1, with TRBD1 as a possible D gene (5 bases). V was cut by 0 bases and J by 3 bases, with 12 bases left in between. There are 16 residues in the CDR3. Germline CDR1 reads KGHSH; CDR2 reads LQKENI. The CDR3 DNA reads TGTGCCAGCTCACCACCAAGTCAGGGTAACTACAATGAGCAGTTCTTC. Translation gives CASSPPSQGNYNEQFF.

The V call is TRBV28, the J call TRBJ2-7, with D possibly being TRBD1 (6 bases). Germline V CDR1 and CDR2: MDHEN, SYDVKM. The CDR3 extends over 15 amino acids. Deletions cut 2 bases from V and 2 bases from J, with 13 bases between. CDR3 region: CASSLGYRAPYEQYF. The DNA for the CDR3 is TGTGCCAGCAGTTTAGGGTACAGGGCACCCTACGAGCAGTACTTC.

The chain is built from TRBV5-6 and TRBJ1-1; the D gene is possibly TRBD1 (6 bases). The CDR3 totals 14 residues. V lost 2 bases to trimming and J lost 4 bases, with 12 bases between them. Germline CDR1 is SGHDT and CDR2 is YYEEEE. The CDR3 nucleotides are TGTGCCAGCAGCTTAATCGACAGGATCACTGAAGCTTTCTTT. It yields the protein CASSLIDRITEAFF.

The chain joins TRBV6-2 or TRBV6-3 to TRBJ2-7, with 7 bases that match TRBD2. Germline trimming cut 3 bases from V and 5 bases from J; bases unmatched to any gene: 7. Germline V gene data show CDR1 as MNHEY and CDR2 as SVGEGT. The length of the CDR3 is 14 residues. CDR3 sequence reads: CASSYLREPNEQYF. CDR3 sequence (DNA): TGTGCCAGCAGTTATTTGCGGGAGCCCAACGAGCAGTACTTC.

The chain links TRBV13 to TRBJ1-6, with D perhaps matching TRBD1 (6 bases). There are 14 residues in the CDR3. The V gene lost 5 bases and the J gene lost 9 bases, with 14 bases spanning the gap. Germline-derived CDR1 and CDR2 are PRHDT and FYEKMQ (reference sequence). The CDR3 region has the DNA TGTGCCAGCAGCCGGACAGAAGGTAGTTCACCCCTCCACTTT. Translating it yields CASSRTEGSSPLHF.

The J gene is TRBJ2-5, the V gene TRBV7-2, with D possibly TRBD2 on 6 matching bases. The germline V gene encodes CDR1 SGHTA and CDR2 FQGNSA. Trimming cost V 1 base and J 2 bases, with 11 bases left between them. This CDR3 has 15 amino acids. The CDR3 sequence is CASSLGDWSQETQYF. The DNA of the CDR3 is TGTGCCAGCAGCTTAGGGGACTGGTCACAAGAGACCCAGTACTTC.

V is TRBV6-2 or TRBV6-3 and J is TRBJ2-1; 11 bases map to TRBD2. The CDR3 sequence is 14 residues long. The trim removed 3 bases at V and 9 bases at J, leaving 4 bases unmatched. Germline CDR1 and CDR2: MNHEY and SVGEGT. CDR3 residues: CASSYASGRSEQFF. The CDR3 coding sequence is TGTGCCAGCAGTTATGCTAGCGGGAGGAGTGAGCAGTTCTTC.

V is TRBV2 and J is TRBJ2-6, with D tentatively TRBD1 (6 bases). The CDR3 runs 13 residues. The germline V and J ends were trimmed by 9 bases and 2 bases, with 8 bases remaining between them. Germline V gene sequence: CDR1 SNHLY, CDR2 FYNNEI. CDR3 amino acids: CARQGAGANVLTF. For the CDR3, the DNA is TGTGCCAGACAGGGAGCTGGGGCCAACGTCCTGACTTTC.

This sequence joins TRBV10-3 and TRBJ2-7; 8 bases are a match to TRBD2. The CDR3 runs to 14 residues. The germline CDR1 and CDR2 sequences are ENHRY and SYGVKD. J gave up 5 bases and V 2 bases, and 5 bases lay outside the gene matches. The CDR3: CAISEGTSGDEQYF. The CDR3 region has the DNA TGTGCCATCAGTGAGGGGACTAGTGGAGACGAGCAGTACTTC.

This chain connects TRBV7-2 to TRBJ2-5; D possibly corresponds to TRBD2 (6 bases). Trimming removed 5 bases from V and 1 base from J, with 8 bases in between. The CDR3 totals 13 residues. Germline V CDR1 and CDR2: SGHTA, FQGNSA. CDR3 in DNA: TGTGCCAGCAGCCGGGGGTCCCAAGAGACCCAGTACTTC. This codes for CASSRGSQETQYF.

The chain recombines TRBV6-2 or TRBV6-3 with TRBJ2-5; 10 bases are shared with TRBD2. The CDR3 covers 15 residues. V was clipped by 4 bases and J by 2 bases; unmatched bases: 4. Germline V gene data show CDR1 as MNHEY and CDR2 as SVGEGT. The DNA of the CDR3 is TGTGCCAGCAGTTTACTAGCGGGATTACAAGAGACCCAGTACTTC. Residues: CASSLLAGLQETQYF.

V gene TRBV5-1 combines with J gene TRBJ2-3, with 9 positions matching TRBD1. This CDR3 contains 14 residues. Trimming cost V 6 bases and J 5 bases; bases outside gene matches: 7. The germline gives CDR1 SGHRS, CDR2 YFSETQ. CDR3 region: CASKSGTGIDTQYF. CDR3 in DNA: TGCGCCAGCAAGTCCGGGACAGGGATAGATACGCAGTATTTT.